The T cell receptor beta chain described here comes from a study of early T cells in non-severe SARS-CoV-2 infection. Study information: The input, bulk RNA from unsorted whole blood, was sequenced, and chains were unpaired.

As part of library construction, unique molecular identifiers were attached to individual cDNA molecules. MiXCR was run by TCRdb on the 5' RACE reads, yielding one entry per CDR3 protein. The sample lists roughly 61,000 distinct CDR3 sequences; about 12% were seen once. CDR3 size: 18 residues. Germline V lookup: CDR1 MNHEY, CDR2 SVGEGT. The V segment lost 7 bases and the J segment 3 bases; nucleotides outside the gene matches: 12. The source of this sequence is an adult who was a healthcare worker with PCR-confirmed SARS-CoV-2 infection or an uninfected control (not recorded which). The chain uses TRBV6-2 or TRBV6-3 and TRBJ2-7; 16 positions match TRBD2. Material: whole blood, obtained at baseline. In DNA, the CDR3 is TGTGCCAGCACCCCCGGGACTAGCGGGGGGGCCCTTCGCTACGAGCAGTACTTC. This sequence encodes CASTPGTSGGALRYEQYF.